The clone carrying this TCR beta chain is a singleton in its sample. Its antigen remains unknown. Germline-derived CDR1 and CDR2 are SEHNR and FQNEAQ (reference sequence). V was cut by 1 base and J by 5 bases, with 5 bases left in between. The CDR3 totals 13 residues. The sampling schedule covered blood at baseline, cycle 4 day 1, and cycle 7 day 1. Clones were read by immunoSEQ multiplex PCR, and TCRdb kept only the in-frame ones, dropping some. The sample contains about 76,000 clones, over 75% of which appear only once. This entry is derived from a study of OX40 agonist ivuxolimab in advanced cancers. Study as a whole: Patients received intravenous ivuxolimab every 2 weeks at 0.01 to 10 mg/kg. Study-wide points: CD4+ and CD8+ blood T cells expanded clonally by week 6 at 0.1 to 3.0 mg/kg.

The input for sequencing was CD4+ or CD8+ T cells sorted from blood, taken in a trial of the OX40 agonist ivuxolimab. This chain uses TRBV7-9 with TRBJ1-4, with D unresolved. The sequence came from an adult with an advanced solid tumor such as melanoma, head and neck, liver or kidney cancer. CDR3 residues: CASSLGSNEKLFF. As DNA, the CDR3 is TGTGCCAGCAGCTTAGGATCGAATGAAAAACTGTTTTTT.